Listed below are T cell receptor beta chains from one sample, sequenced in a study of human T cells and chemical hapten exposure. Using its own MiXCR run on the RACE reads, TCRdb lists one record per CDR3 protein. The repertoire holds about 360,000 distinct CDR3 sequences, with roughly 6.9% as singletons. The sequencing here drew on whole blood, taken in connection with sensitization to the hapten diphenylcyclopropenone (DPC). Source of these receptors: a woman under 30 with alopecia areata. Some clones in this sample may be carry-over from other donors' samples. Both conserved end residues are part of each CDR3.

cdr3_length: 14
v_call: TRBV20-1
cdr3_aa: CSAPSSGGAGTQYF

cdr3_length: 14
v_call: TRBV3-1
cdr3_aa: CASSRDKSYNEQFF

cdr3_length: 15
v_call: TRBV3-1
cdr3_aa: CASSRTGGHTDTQYF

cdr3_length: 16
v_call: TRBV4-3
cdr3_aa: CASSQDSLAGTDTQYF

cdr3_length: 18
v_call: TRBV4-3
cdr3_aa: CASSPGQGANPTNEKLFF

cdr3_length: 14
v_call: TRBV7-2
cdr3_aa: CASSLVIGRPVLTF

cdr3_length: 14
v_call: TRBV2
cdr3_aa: CASSAAGGEDTQYF

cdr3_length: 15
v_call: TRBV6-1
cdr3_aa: CASSEAMIPTDTQYF

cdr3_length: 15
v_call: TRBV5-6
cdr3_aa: CASSRDRAMTDTQYF

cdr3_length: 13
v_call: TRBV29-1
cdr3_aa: CSVAGGGYNEQFF

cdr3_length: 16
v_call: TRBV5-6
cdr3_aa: CASSLQTSGGVYEQYF

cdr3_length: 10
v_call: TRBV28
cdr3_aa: CASRDYGYTF

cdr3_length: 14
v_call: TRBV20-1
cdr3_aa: CSASGFQHNYGYTF

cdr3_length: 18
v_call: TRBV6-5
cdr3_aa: CASSYSGQGGRGNQPQHF

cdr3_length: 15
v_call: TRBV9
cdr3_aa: CASSVASGAQETQYF

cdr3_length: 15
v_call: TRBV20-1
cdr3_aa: CSARDLQAPSTEAFF

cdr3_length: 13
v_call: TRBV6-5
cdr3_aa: CASSKTGGWEQYF

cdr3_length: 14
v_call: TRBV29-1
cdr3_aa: CSARTGLTNSPLHF

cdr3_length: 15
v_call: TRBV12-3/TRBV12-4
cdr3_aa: CASRPATGLNYGYTF

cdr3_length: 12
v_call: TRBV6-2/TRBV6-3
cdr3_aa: CASSYSQREQYF

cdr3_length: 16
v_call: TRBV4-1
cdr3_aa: CAISQEDRARNQPQHF

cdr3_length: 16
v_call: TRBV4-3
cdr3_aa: CASSQDEAGSNQPQHF

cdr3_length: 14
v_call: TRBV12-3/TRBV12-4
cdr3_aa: CASSTGTRVNEQFF

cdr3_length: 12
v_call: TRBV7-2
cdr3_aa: CASSLGMSEAFF

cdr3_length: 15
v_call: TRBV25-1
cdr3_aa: CASSEWRQGSYEQYF

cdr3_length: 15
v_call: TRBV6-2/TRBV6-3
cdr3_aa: CASSREGLKGETQYF

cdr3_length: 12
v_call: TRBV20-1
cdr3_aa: CSARGSGDTQYF